Listed here is a single T cell receptor (beta chain). Germline values: CDR1 GTSNPN, CDR2 SVGIG (reference sequence). Trimming took 0 bases from V and 3 from J, leaving 8 bases between them. This CDR3 is 13 amino acids long. This sample is part of a study of blood T cell repertoires in COVID-19. Clones were read by immunoSEQ multiplex PCR, and TCRdb kept only the in-frame ones, dropping some. The table includes 300,000 to 400,000 clones, roughly 90% detected once. Seattle's cohort entered during active infection and was followed longitudinally. This sequence originates from a woman between 65 and 79 years old with COVID-19, enrolled during active disease. J is TRBJ1-2 and V is TRBV30; D gene uncertain. Sequenced material: peripheral blood. CDR3 DNA: TGTGCCTGGAGTGTGGGAGCGGACTATGGCTACACCTTC. This sequence encodes CAWSVGADYGYTF.